This is a list of T cell receptor beta chains from one sample in a study of T cell clones after liver transplantation. Libraries were prepared by immunoSEQ multiplex PCR; TCRdb keeps only in-frame clonotypes and omits some of them. The repertoire consists of tens of thousands of clones, with 86% occurring once and the leading ten covering about 15%. The sample consisted of CD8+ T cells from blood, taken 12 months after liver transplant. The receptors shown here come from a human patient who received a liver transplant. Among the T cells, some may be from the graft donor. The CDR3 runs from the conserved cysteine through the conserved F or W. A D gene is named only where the DNA matches it firmly. Not every row has a clone size; where given, it reads once, few, many or a size class.

V: TRBV29-1; size: .; D: TRBD1; J: TRBJ1-2; DNA: TGCAGCGCGGGACAGGCGCATGGCTACACCTTC; CDR3: CSAGQAHGYTF
V: TRBV13; size: .; D: TRBD1; J: TRBJ1-4; DNA: TGTGCCAGCAGCTTACGATCTGACAGGGGGCTCCCCGCCGGAAAACTGTTTTTT; CDR3: CASSLRSDRGLPAGKLFF
V: TRBV27; size: .; D: TRBD1; J: TRBJ1-1; DNA: TGTGCCAGCAGTCCCCTGGTGGGGACAGGGCGTGGGAACACTGAAGCTTTCTTT; CDR3: CASSPLVGTGRGNTEAFF
V: TRBV30; size: .; D: .; J: TRBJ1-1; DNA: TGTGCCTGGGCTACTAAGTCAGTTGAAGCTTTCTTT; CDR3: CAWATKSVEAFF
V: TRBV6-5; size: .; D: TRBD2; J: TRBJ2-2; DNA: TGTGCCAGCAGCGGGACTAGCTCTACCGGGGAGCTGTTTTTT; CDR3: CASSGTSSTGELFF
V: TRBV2; size: .; D: .; J: TRBJ2-1; DNA: TGTGCCAGCAGTGGCCCCCGGGATCTGGCCTACAATGAGCAGTTCTTC; CDR3: CASSGPRDLAYNEQFF
V: TRBV7-9; size: .; D: .; J: TRBJ2-7; DNA: TGTGCCAGCAGCTTAACAGGCAGGGAACTCTACGAGCAGTACTTC; CDR3: CASSLTGRELYEQYF
V: TRBV5-1; size: .; D: .; J: TRBJ1-2; DNA: TGCGCCAGCAGCTTTGGGGACCTAGACTATGGCTACACCTTC; CDR3: CASSFGDLDYGYTF
V: TRBV9; size: .; D: .; J: TRBJ1-2; DNA: TGTGCCAGCAGCGTAGGCGACAGCTATGGCTACACCTTC; CDR3: CASSVGDSYGYTF
V: TRBV10-3; size: once; D: .; J: TRBJ1-1; DNA: TGTGCCACCCGGGGACCGCATATGAACACTGAAGCTTTCTTT; CDR3: CATRGPHMNTEAFF
V: TRBV6-1; size: .; D: .; J: TRBJ2-7; DNA: TGTGCCAGCACCTATGGGTCCGAGCAGTACTTC; CDR3: CASTYGSEQYF
V: TRBV7-6; size: .; D: .; J: TRBJ2-3; DNA: TGTGCCAGCAGCTTAGTTGTCAGGGAAAGGGCAGATACGCAGTATTTT; CDR3: CASSLVVRERADTQYF
V: TRBV7-2; size: .; D: .; J: TRBJ1-5; DNA: TGTGCCAGCAGCTTAAATTGGGACATCAATCAGCCCCAGCATTTT; CDR3: CASSLNWDINQPQHF
V: TRBV27; size: .; D: .; J: TRBJ1-2; DNA: TGTGCCAGCAGTCTATCAGCAGTATATGGCTACACCTTC; CDR3: CASSLSAVYGYTF
V: TRBV19; size: .; D: TRBD2; J: TRBJ2-1; DNA: TGTGCCAGTAGTATAGTAGGAGCGGGAGGGACCTACAATGAGCAGTTCTTC; CDR3: CASSIVGAGGTYNEQFF
V: TRBV4-1; size: .; D: .; J: TRBJ1-4; DNA: TGCGCCAGCAGCCAAGATCCCAGGTTAAATGAAAAACTGTTTTTT; CDR3: CASSQDPRLNEKLFF
V: TRBV28; size: medium-sized; D: .; J: TRBJ2-7; DNA: TGTGCCAGCAGTTCCCCTTCGGCCCCCTACGAGCAGTACTTC; CDR3: CASSSPSAPYEQYF
V: TRBV6-1; size: .; D: .; J: TRBJ1-1; DNA: TGTGCCAGCAGTGAAGCTTGGTACACTGAAGCTTTCTTT; CDR3: CASSEAWYTEAFF
V: TRBV7-9; size: .; D: .; J: TRBJ2-7; DNA: TGTGCCAGCAGCCCTTCACAGGGTCTGGCCGAGCAGTACTTC; CDR3: CASSPSQGLAEQYF
V: TRBV28; size: .; D: .; J: TRBJ1-2; DNA: TGTGCCAGCACCTTCCCAGGGGCAGGCCATGGCTACACCTTC; CDR3: CASTFPGAGHGYTF
V: TRBV5-1; size: .; D: TRBD2; J: TRBJ2-6; DNA: TGCGCCAGCAGCTTGTTAACCGTAACTAGCGGGAGGGCCTATCCTGGGGCCAACGTCCTGACTTTC; CDR3: CASSLLTVTSGRAYPGANVLTF
V: TRBV6-1; size: .; D: .; J: TRBJ2-3; DNA: TGTGCCAGCAGTTATGGGGGTCTTGATACGCAGTATTTT; CDR3: CASSYGGLDTQYF
V: TRBV2; size: .; D: .; J: TRBJ1-1; DNA: TGTGCCAGCAGTCCTACCGGGACACCCATGAACACTGAAGCTTTCTTT; CDR3: CASSPTGTPMNTEAFF
V: TRBV5-1; size: .; D: .; J: TRBJ1-4; DNA: TGCGCCAGCAGCTTGAGGGGGGTGAGAGATGAAAAACTGTTTTTT; CDR3: CASSLRGVRDEKLFF
V: TRBV9; size: .; D: TRBD1; J: TRBJ2-7; DNA: TGTGCCAGCAGCGGGGGACAGGGGGCGAACGAGCAGTACTTC; CDR3: CASSGGQGANEQYF
V: TRBV29-1; size: .; D: .; J: TRBJ2-7; DNA: TGCAGCGTTGAAGACCCAGGGTACGAGCAGTACTTC; CDR3: CSVEDPGYEQYF
V: TRBV10-1; size: .; D: .; J: TRBJ1-1; DNA: TGCGCCAGCATCCCCTGGGAGGGTCGGGAAGCTTTCTTT; CDR3: CASIPWEGREAFF
V: TRBV27; size: once; D: TRBD1; J: TRBJ2-3; DNA: TGTGCCAGCAGTTCCATACAGGGGCCCCCAGATACGCAGTATTTT; CDR3: CASSSIQGPPDTQYF
V: TRBV9; size: .; D: .; J: TRBJ2-1; DNA: TGTGCCAGCAGCGTAGAAGGGTCGGTCAATGAGCAGTTCTTC; CDR3: CASSVEGSVNEQFF
V: TRBV27; size: .; D: .; J: TRBJ1-4; DNA: TGTGCCAGCAGTTTACTTACTAATGAAAAACTGTTTTTT; CDR3: CASSLLTNEKLFF
V: TRBV5-4; size: .; D: .; J: TRBJ2-7; DNA: TGTGCCAGCAGCTTGGCCCCCAACGAGCAGTACTTC; CDR3: CASSLAPNEQYF
V: TRBV10-3; size: .; D: .; J: TRBJ1-2; DNA: TGTGCCATCAGTGAGTCTTCCAACTATGGCTACACCTTC; CDR3: CAISESSNYGYTF
V: TRBV7-6; size: .; D: .; J: TRBJ2-7; DNA: TGTGCCAGCAGCTTAAGTTGGGACACTCACTTCTACGAGCAGTACTTC; CDR3: CASSLSWDTHFYEQYF
V: TRBV27; size: once; D: .; J: TRBJ2-1; DNA: TGTGCCACCCGACGAAAAGGTACTACAAGGGGCTATGAGCAGTTCTTC; CDR3: CATRRKGTTRGYEQFF
V: TRBV4-3; size: .; D: TRBD2; J: TRBJ2-7; DNA: TGCGCCAGCAGCCAAGATGCGGGAGGCTACGAGCAGTACTTC; CDR3: CASSQDAGGYEQYF
V: TRBV19; size: .; D: TRBD2; J: TRBJ2-7; DNA: TGTGCCAGTAGTACAGCGGGAGGGCGGTACGAGCAGTACTTC; CDR3: CASSTAGGRYEQYF
V: TRBV6-1; size: few; D: .; J: TRBJ2-7; DNA: TGTGCCAGCGGTGGTTACGAGCAGTACTTC; CDR3: CASGGYEQYF
V: TRBV25-1; size: few; D: .; J: TRBJ1-1; DNA: TGTGCCAGCAGTGAATCGGAGTACACTGAAGCTTTCTTT; CDR3: CASSESEYTEAFF
V: TRBV2; size: .; D: .; J: TRBJ1-3; DNA: TGTGCCAGCTTTGGGACTTTACGGGGCACCATATATTTT; CDR3: CASFGTLRGTIYF
V: TRBV19; size: .; D: .; J: TRBJ1-2; DNA: TGTGCCAGTAGTATCGCCGCCAGTAGGGGCTACACCTTC; CDR3: CASSIAASRGYTF
V: TRBV27; size: .; D: TRBD1; J: TRBJ1-4; DNA: TGTGCCAGCAGTTACGGGACAGGGTATAGGGAAAAACTGTTTTTT; CDR3: CASSYGTGYREKLFF
V: TRBV9; size: medium-sized; D: .; J: TRBJ1-4; DNA: TGTGCCAGCAGCGTACAGGGGAGGACTAATGAAAAACTGTTTTTT; CDR3: CASSVQGRTNEKLFF
V: TRBV30; size: .; D: .; J: TRBJ2-7; DNA: TGTGCCTGGGGTCACCCGCCGGGACGATCCTACGAGCAGTACTTC; CDR3: CAWGHPPGRSYEQYF
V: TRBV28; size: .; D: TRBD1; J: TRBJ2-7; DNA: TGTGCCAGCAGTTCCTCCGGAACAGGGGACCCCTACGAGCAGTACTTC; CDR3: CASSSSGTGDPYEQYF
V: TRBV5-4; size: .; D: TRBD2; J: TRBJ2-3; DNA: TGTGCCAGCACCCGATTGGATAGCGGGGCGGGCACAGATACGCAGTATTTT; CDR3: CASTRLDSGAGTDTQYF
V: TRBV10-3; size: .; D: .; J: TRBJ1-1; DNA: TGTGCCATCAGTGCCAACAACGGGAACACTGAAGCTTTCTTT; CDR3: CAISANNGNTEAFF
V: TRBV6-5; size: .; D: .; J: TRBJ1-1; DNA: TGTGCCAGCAGTGACCGGGCCCTTTCCGTCGCTTTCTTT; CDR3: CASSDRALSVAFF
V: TRBV10-2; size: once; D: .; J: TRBJ2-2; DNA: TGCGCCAGCAGTGCGGGAACCGGGGAGCTGTTTTTT; CDR3: CASSAGTGELFF
V: TRBV28; size: .; D: .; J: TRBJ2-1; DNA: TGTGCCAGCAGTTTGTGGGGTGAGAATGAGCAGTTCTTC; CDR3: CASSLWGENEQFF
V: TRBV5-4; size: .; D: .; J: TRBJ2-7; DNA: TGTGCCAGCAGCTTGGAAGGGTATGGGGGGCCGAGTCAGAACGAGCAGTACTTC; CDR3: CASSLEGYGGPSQNEQYF
V: TRBV13; size: .; D: .; J: TRBJ2-3; DNA: TGTGCCAGCAGCTTACGACTAGGGGGCGGGGATACGCAGTATTTT; CDR3: CASSLRLGGGDTQYF
V: TRBV6-6; size: .; D: .; J: TRBJ1-5; DNA: TGTGCCAGCAGTTACAGGGGAGGGGGTCAGCCCCAGCATTTT; CDR3: CASSYRGGGQPQHF
V: TRBV9; size: .; D: TRBD2; J: TRBJ2-3; DNA: TGTGCCAGCACCTCTAGCGGCTCATACACAGATACGCAGTATTTT; CDR3: CASTSSGSYTDTQYF
V: TRBV6-4; size: .; D: .; J: TRBJ2-1; DNA: TGTGCCAGCAGTGACCCCTGGGGCTACAATGAGCAGTTCTTC; CDR3: CASSDPWGYNEQFF
V: TRBV27; size: few; D: .; J: TRBJ1-2; DNA: TGTGCCAGCAGTTTAAATGGCTATGGCTACACCTTC; CDR3: CASSLNGYGYTF